This TCR beta chain derives from a study of shared clonotypes between healthy human individuals. The junction had 5 bases not matched to a gene; V was cut back by 2 bases and J by 4 bases. Germline V gene sequence: CDR1 MGHDK, CDR2 SYGVNS. The CDR3 runs 15 residues. TCRdb keeps only in-frame clones here, not all; method: immunoSEQ multiplex PCR. Among just over 2,000,000 clones listed, 85% to 95% were seen once. The genes are TRBV25-1 and TRBJ1-1; 9 positions match TRBD1. The sequenced material came from naive CD4+ T cells sorted from blood. Subset in this sample: CD45RA+ positively selected. This receptor was identified in a man aged 18 to 29 in good health. The CDR3 sequence: CASSEHGQGSTEAFF. In nucleotides, the CDR3 is TGTGCCAGCAGTGAACACGGACAGGGGAGCACTGAAGCTTTCTTT.